The rows below give T cell receptor beta chains drawn from one sample of a study of response to subunit inactivated influenza vaccine. TCRdb reprocessed the RT-PCR reads with MiXCR, giving one entry per CDR3 protein. The profile shows 400,000 to 550,000 distinct CDR3 sequences, roughly 25% of them singletons. The sample was CD4+ T cells sorted from PBMCs, taken more than 4 days after vaccination. The receptor set was obtained from a man aged 45-60 years who received an inactivated influenza vaccine. The CDR3 runs from the conserved cysteine through the conserved F or W. D genes are given only for firm matches. Clone size is not always given. Where it is, it says once, few, many or a class for expanded clones.

CDR3nt,CDR3aa,d_gene,abundance,v_gene,j_gene
TGTGCCAGCAGCCCACGGGGCGACAGGGATGAGACCCAGTACTTC,CASSPRGDRDETQYF,TRBD1,.,TRBV7-2,TRBJ2-5
TGTGCCAGCAGTGCGGGACGACTCGGGGCCAACGTCCTGACTTTC,CASSAGRLGANVLTF,.,.,TRBV6-1,TRBJ2-6
TGTGCCAGCACCACGACAGGGTTTTCGGCTGAAGCTTTCTTT,CASTTTGFSAEAFF,TRBD1,.,TRBV6-1,TRBJ1-1
TGCGCCAGCAGGAGCCTCCACGAGCAGTACTTC,CASRSLHEQYF,.,.,TRBV5-1,TRBJ2-7
TGCAGTGCTAGTTTATCTAGCCTCTCCTACGAGCAGTACTTC,CSASLSSLSYEQYF,.,few,TRBV20-1,TRBJ2-7
TGTGCCAGCAGCTTAATAGCGGGGTCCTACGAGCAGTACTTC,CASSLIAGSYEQYF,TRBD2,few,TRBV7-2,TRBJ2-7
TGTGCCAGCAGTCCCGGGGACAGGGGGAACACTGAAGCTTTCTTT,CASSPGDRGNTEAFF,TRBD1,.,TRBV7-9,TRBJ1-1
TGTGCCAGCGAGGTCAGGGAATCGGGCACTGAAGCTTTCTTT,CASEVRESGTEAFF,.,few,TRBV12-3/TRBV12-4,TRBJ1-1
TGCAGTGCCATACTAGCGCCTGAGCAGTTCTTC,CSAILAPEQFF,TRBD2,.,TRBV20-1,TRBJ2-1
TGCGCCAGCAGCTCGGACAACTACGAGCAGTACTTC,CASSSDNYEQYF,.,few,TRBV5-1,TRBJ2-7
TGTGCCAGCAGGTCGACAGGGAGGTCAGCCGGGGAGCTGTTTTTT,CASRSTGRSAGELFF,.,few,TRBV5-6,TRBJ2-2
TGTGCCAGCAGCCTGGGAGACGGCTATGGCTACACCTTC,CASSLGDGYGYTF,.,few,TRBV3-1,TRBJ1-2
TGCAGTGCTAGAGTATCCTACGAGCAGTACTTC,CSARVSYEQYF,.,few,TRBV20-1,TRBJ2-7
TGCGCCAGCAGCCAGTCTCGGACAGGCCCCACCTACGAGCAGTACTTC,CASSQSRTGPTYEQYF,TRBD1,few,TRBV4-3,TRBJ2-7
TGTGCCAGCAGCCAAGAGTGGAGGGGTGAAGCTTTCTTT,CASSQEWRGEAFF,.,.,TRBV4-2,TRBJ1-1
TGTGCCACCAGCAGAGATGGCGGCTTTCGCCGGGCGAATGAGCAGTTCTTC,CATSRDGGFRRANEQFF,.,.,TRBV15,TRBJ2-1
TGTGCCAGCAGTTTAGCTCGGACAGCCGGGGAGCTGTTTTTT,CASSLARTAGELFF,.,.,TRBV28,TRBJ2-2
TGTGCCAGCAGTCGGAGACAGATGGGGACTGAAGCTTTCTTT,CASSRRQMGTEAFF,.,many,TRBV12-3/TRBV12-4,TRBJ1-1
TGTGCCAGCAGCCCCAAAGCGGTAGGAGAGGTCGGCACAGATACGCAGTATTTT,CASSPKAVGEVGTDTQYF,.,few,TRBV11-2,TRBJ2-3
TGTGCCATCAGTGAGCGGAGGGTAGCGGGGAGCACAGATACGCAGTATTTT,CAISERRVAGSTDTQYF,TRBD2,once,TRBV10-3,TRBJ2-3
TGCGCCAGCAGCTTGGGGGGACTGCCTTTGAATGAGCAGTTCTTC,CASSLGGLPLNEQFF,.,.,TRBV5-1,TRBJ2-1
TGTGCCAGCAGTGATTCCCGTGGCTACACCTTC,CASSDSRGYTF,.,.,TRBV6-1,TRBJ1-2
TGCGCCAGCAGTTATCTAAGACAGGGCGCCGGGGAGCTGTTTTTT,CASSYLRQGAGELFF,TRBD1,.,TRBV10-2,TRBJ2-2
TGTGCCACCAGCGGACTAGCGGGAGCTCAAGAGACCCAGTACTTC,CATSGLAGAQETQYF,TRBD2,.,TRBV24-1,TRBJ2-5
TGCGCCAGCAGCTCCGGGACAGGGGCCATCGTCCAAGAGACCCAGTACTTC,CASSSGTGAIVQETQYF,TRBD1,.,TRBV5-1,TRBJ2-5
TGCAGTGCAAAGGGGGCCACGCAGTATTTT,CSAKGATQYF,TRBD1,few,TRBV20-1,TRBJ2-3
TGCGCCAGCAGCTCCGACGGACAGGACGAGCAGTACTTC,CASSSDGQDEQYF,TRBD1,.,TRBV5-1,TRBJ2-7
TGCAGCGTTGTCTTTGCGGGAGGGCCTTTCCACGAGCAGTACTTC,CSVVFAGGPFHEQYF,TRBD2,.,TRBV29-1,TRBJ2-7
TGCGCCAGCAGGACCTACTACGAGCAGTACTTC,CASRTYYEQYF,.,few,TRBV5-1,TRBJ2-7
TGTGCCAGCAGCTTAGTACCCAACAATGAGCAGTTCTTC,CASSLVPNNEQFF,.,few,TRBV7-2,TRBJ2-1
TGCAGTGCGCTACCCCGAGGCCACCTTAGCACAGATACGCAGTATTTT,CSALPRGHLSTDTQYF,.,few,TRBV20-1,TRBJ2-3
TGTGCCAGCAGCGTAGTAGCGGATCCTACCTACAATGAGCAGTTCTTC,CASSVVADPTYNEQFF,.,few,TRBV9,TRBJ2-1
TGCAGTGTTAATAGCGGGAACAATTGGGACATTCAGTACTTC,CSVNSGNNWDIQYF,TRBD2,.,TRBV20-1,TRBJ2-4
TGCAGTGCTAGAGATGACCCGTCCTACGAGCAGTACTTC,CSARDDPSYEQYF,.,.,TRBV20-1,TRBJ2-7
TGCGCCAGCAGCGCCGGGACAGCTTACGAGCAGTACTTC,CASSAGTAYEQYF,TRBD1,many,TRBV5-1,TRBJ2-7
TGTGCCAGCAGTCCAAGGACAGGGAGGACGGGTGAGCAGTTCTTC,CASSPRTGRTGEQFF,TRBD1,few,TRBV12-3/TRBV12-4,TRBJ2-1
TGCGCCAGCAGCCAGGGGACAAGACAGTCTCAAGAGACCCAGTACTTC,CASSQGTRQSQETQYF,.,.,TRBV4-3,TRBJ2-5
TGTGCCAGCAGTAAACAGGGGGCAAACACCGGGGAGCTGTTTTTT,CASSKQGANTGELFF,TRBD1,.,TRBV12-3/TRBV12-4,TRBJ2-2
TGTGCCAGCAGCTCCCAAGGGGGATCTTTCAATCAGCCCCAGCATTTT,CASSSQGGSFNQPQHF,.,.,TRBV7-8,TRBJ1-5
TGCGCCAGCAGCTCAACCACTAGCGGGGGGGCAGCAGATACGCAGTATTTT,CASSSTTSGGAADTQYF,TRBD2,once,TRBV5-1,TRBJ2-3
TGTGCCAGCAGCCAAGATTTTGGGTTAGCGGAGGACAATGAGCAGTTCTTC,CASSQDFGLAEDNEQFF,.,few,TRBV14,TRBJ2-1
TGCGCCAGCAGCTTGGGAGGCACAACTAATGAAAAACTGTTTTTT,CASSLGGTTNEKLFF,.,.,TRBV5-1,TRBJ1-4
TGTGCCAGCAGCTTGAATTACGGAACGGTCTACAATGAGCAGTTCTTC,CASSLNYGTVYNEQFF,.,few,TRBV5-5,TRBJ2-1
TGTGCCAGCAGTCCCGCAGGGGTAGACGCTGAAGCTTTCTTT,CASSPAGVDAEAFF,.,few,TRBV28,TRBJ1-1
TGTGCCAGCAGCGGAACTAGCGGGAATTCCTACGAGCAGTACTTC,CASSGTSGNSYEQYF,TRBD2,few,TRBV5-6,TRBJ2-7
TGTGCCAGCAGTAATAGGCCCTACAATGAGCAGTTCTTC,CASSNRPYNEQFF,.,few,TRBV6-2/TRBV6-3,TRBJ2-1
TGTGCCAGTAGATCGAAAACAGGGCTGGACTATGGCTACACCTTC,CASRSKTGLDYGYTF,.,few,TRBV19,TRBJ1-2
TGTGCCAGCAGCCCAATAGGATCAAGACGACAGGTCACCGGGGAGCTGTTTTTT,CASSPIGSRRQVTGELFF,.,.,TRBV7-4,TRBJ2-2
TGTGCCAGCGCGGGCCTGTCCCCCAATGAGCAGTTCTTC,CASAGLSPNEQFF,.,.,TRBV5-6,TRBJ2-1
TGTGCCAGCAGCTTAAACGGGGGCGTGGCAGGGAACACCGGGGAGCTGTTTTTT,CASSLNGGVAGNTGELFF,.,.,TRBV11-2,TRBJ2-2
TGCAGTGCTAAGCCGGGACAGGGAAATCAGCCCCAGCATTTT,CSAKPGQGNQPQHF,TRBD1,few,TRBV20-1,TRBJ1-5